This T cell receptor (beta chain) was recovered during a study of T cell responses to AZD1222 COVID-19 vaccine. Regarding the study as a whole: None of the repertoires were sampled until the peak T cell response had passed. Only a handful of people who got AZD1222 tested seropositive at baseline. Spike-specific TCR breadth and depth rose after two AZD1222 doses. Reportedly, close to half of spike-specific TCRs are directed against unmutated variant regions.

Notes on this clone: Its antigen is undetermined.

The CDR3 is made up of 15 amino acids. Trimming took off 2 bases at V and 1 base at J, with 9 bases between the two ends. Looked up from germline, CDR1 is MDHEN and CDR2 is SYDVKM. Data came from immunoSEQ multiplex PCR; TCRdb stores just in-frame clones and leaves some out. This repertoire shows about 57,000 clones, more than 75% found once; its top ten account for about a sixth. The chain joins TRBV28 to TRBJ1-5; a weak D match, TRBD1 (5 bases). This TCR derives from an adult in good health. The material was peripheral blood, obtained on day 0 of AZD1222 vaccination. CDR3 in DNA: TGTGCCAGCAGTTTAGGGGCCCTCAGCAATCAGCCCCAGCATTTT. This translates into CASSLGALSNQPQHF.